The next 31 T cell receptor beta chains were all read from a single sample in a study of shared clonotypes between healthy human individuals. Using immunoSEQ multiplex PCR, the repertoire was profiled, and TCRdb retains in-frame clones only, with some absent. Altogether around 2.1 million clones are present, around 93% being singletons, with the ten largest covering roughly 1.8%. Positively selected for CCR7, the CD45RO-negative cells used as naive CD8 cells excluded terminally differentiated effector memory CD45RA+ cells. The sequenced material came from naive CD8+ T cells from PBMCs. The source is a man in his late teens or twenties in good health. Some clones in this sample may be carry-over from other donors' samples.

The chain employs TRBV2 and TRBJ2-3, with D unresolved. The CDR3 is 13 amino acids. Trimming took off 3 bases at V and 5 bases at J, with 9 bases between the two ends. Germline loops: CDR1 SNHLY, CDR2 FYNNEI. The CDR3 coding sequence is TGTGCCAGCAGTGAGACGAACGGAGATACGCAGTATTTT. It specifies CASSETNGDTQYF.

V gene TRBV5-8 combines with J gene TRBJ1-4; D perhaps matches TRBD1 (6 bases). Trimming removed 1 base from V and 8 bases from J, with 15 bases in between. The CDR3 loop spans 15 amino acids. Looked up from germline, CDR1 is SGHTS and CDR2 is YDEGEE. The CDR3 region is CASSLTVGGQEKLFF. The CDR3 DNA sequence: TGTGCCAGCAGCTTGACCGTGGGGGGGCAGGAAAAACTGTTTTTT.

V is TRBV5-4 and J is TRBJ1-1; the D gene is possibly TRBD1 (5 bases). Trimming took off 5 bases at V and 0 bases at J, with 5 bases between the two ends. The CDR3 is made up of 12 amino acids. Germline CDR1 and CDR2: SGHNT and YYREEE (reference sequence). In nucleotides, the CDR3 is TGTGCCAGCAGGACAGTGAACACTGAAGCTTTCTTT. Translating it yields CASRTVNTEAFF.

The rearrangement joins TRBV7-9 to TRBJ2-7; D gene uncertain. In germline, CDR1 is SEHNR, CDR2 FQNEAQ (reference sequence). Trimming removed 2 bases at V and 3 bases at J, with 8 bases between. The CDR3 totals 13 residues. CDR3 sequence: CASSLQDDYEQYF. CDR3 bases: TGTGCCAGCAGCTTACAGGACGACTACGAGCAGTACTTC.

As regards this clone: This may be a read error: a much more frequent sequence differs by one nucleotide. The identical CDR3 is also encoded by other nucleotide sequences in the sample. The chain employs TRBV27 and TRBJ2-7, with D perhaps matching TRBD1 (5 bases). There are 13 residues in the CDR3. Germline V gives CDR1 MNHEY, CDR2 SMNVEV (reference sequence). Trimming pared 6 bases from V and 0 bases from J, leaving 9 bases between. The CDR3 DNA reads TGTGCCAGCAGCTGGGGCAGCTCCTACGAGCAGTACTTC. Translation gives CASSWGSSYEQYF.

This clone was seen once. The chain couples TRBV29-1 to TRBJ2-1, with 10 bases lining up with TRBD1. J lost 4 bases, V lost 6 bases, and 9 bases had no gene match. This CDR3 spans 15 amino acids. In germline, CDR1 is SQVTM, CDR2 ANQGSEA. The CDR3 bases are TGCAGCGTCGTCGGTGGACAGGGGGGTTACAATGAGCAGTTCTTC. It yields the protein CSVVGGQGGYNEQFF.

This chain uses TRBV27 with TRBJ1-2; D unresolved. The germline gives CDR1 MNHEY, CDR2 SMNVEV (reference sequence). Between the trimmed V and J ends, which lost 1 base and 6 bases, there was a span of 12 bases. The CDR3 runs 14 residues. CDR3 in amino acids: CASSLFSGGDGYTF. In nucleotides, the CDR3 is TGTGCCAGCAGTTTATTTTCGGGTGGCGATGGCTACACCTTC.

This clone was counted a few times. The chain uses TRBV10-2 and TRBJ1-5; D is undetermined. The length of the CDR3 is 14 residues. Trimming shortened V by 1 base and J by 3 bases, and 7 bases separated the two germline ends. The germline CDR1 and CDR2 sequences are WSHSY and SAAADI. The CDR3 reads CASSEFASNQPQHF. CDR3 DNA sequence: TGCGCCAGCAGTGAGTTCGCTTCCAATCAGCCCCAGCATTTT.

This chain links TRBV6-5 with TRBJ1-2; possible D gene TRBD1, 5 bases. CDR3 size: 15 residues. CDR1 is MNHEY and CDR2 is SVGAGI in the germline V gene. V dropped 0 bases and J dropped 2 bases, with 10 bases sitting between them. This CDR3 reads CASSYSAGWNYGYTF. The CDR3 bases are TGTGCCAGCAGTTACTCGGCAGGGTGGAACTATGGCTACACCTTC.

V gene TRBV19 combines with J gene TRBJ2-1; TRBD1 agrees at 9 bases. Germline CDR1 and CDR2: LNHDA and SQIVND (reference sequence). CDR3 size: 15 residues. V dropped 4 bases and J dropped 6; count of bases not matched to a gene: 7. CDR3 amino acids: CASSSRDRVFNEQFF. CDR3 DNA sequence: TGTGCCAGTAGTAGTCGGGACAGGGTTTTCAATGAGCAGTTCTTC.

CDR3 protein: CASTGGQKGWNWDTQYF. The CDR3 coding sequence is TGTGCCAGTACCGGGGGACAAAAGGGTTGGAATTGGGATACGCAGTATTTT. V gene TRBV19 combines with J gene TRBJ2-3; the D gene could be TRBD1 or TRBD2 (6 bases each). V was pared by 7 bases and J by 6 bases, with 26 bases between. The germline gives CDR1 LNHDA, CDR2 SQIVND (reference sequence). This CDR3 has 17 residues.

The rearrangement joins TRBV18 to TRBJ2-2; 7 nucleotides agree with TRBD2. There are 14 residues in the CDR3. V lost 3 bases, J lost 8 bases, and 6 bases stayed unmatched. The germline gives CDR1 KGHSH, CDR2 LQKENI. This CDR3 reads CASSPGTIAGELFF. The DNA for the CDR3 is TGTGCCAGCTCACCTGGGACTATTGCGGGGGAGCTGTTTTTT.

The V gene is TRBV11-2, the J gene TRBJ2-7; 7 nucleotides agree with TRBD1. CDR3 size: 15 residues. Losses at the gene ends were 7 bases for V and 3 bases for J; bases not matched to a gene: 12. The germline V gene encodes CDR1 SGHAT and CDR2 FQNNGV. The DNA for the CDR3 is TGTGCCAGCACGATTTCCCGGGACAGTCTCTACGAGCAGTACTTC. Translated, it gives CASTISRDSLYEQYF. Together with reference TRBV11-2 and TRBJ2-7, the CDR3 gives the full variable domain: EAGVAQSPRYKIIEKRQSVAFWCNPISGHATLYWYQQILGQGPKLLIQFQNNGVVDDSQLPKDRFSAERLKGVDSTLKIQPAKLEDSAVYLCASTISRDSLYEQYFGPGTRLTVT.

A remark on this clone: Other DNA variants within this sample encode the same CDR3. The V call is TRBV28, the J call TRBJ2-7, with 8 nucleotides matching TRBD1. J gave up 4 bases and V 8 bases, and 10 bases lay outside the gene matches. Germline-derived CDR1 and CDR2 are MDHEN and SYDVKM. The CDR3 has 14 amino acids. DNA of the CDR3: TGTGCCAGCTCCTTTACAGGGGGTGGTTACGAGCAGTACTTC. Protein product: CASSFTGGGYEQYF.

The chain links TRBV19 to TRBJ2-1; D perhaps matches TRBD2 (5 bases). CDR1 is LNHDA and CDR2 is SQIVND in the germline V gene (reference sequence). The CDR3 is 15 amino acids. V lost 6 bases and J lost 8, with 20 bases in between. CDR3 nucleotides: TGTGCCAGTAGCGCAAGTGGCGGAATTAGCGATGAGCAGTTCTTC. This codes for CASSASGGISDEQFF. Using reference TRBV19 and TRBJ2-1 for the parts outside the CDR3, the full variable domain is DGGITQSPKYLFRKEGQNVTLSCEQNLNHDAMYWYRQDPGQGLRLIYYSQIVNDFQKGDIAEGYSVSREKKESFPLTVTSAQKNPTAFYLCASSASGGISDEQFFGPGTRLTVL.

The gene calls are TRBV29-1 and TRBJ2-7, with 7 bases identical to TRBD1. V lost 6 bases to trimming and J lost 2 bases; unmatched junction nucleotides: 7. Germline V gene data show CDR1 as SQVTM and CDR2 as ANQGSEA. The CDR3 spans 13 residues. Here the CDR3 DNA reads TGCAGCGTCGCTCTGACAGGGACCTACGAGCAGTACTTC. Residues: CSVALTGTYEQYF.

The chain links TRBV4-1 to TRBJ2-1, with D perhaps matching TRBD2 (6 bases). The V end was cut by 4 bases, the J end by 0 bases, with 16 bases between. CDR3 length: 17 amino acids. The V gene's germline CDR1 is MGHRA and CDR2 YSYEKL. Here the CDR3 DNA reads TGCGCCAGCAGCCCTCCGAATCTAGCGTACTCCTACAATGAGCAGTTCTTC. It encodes CASSPPNLAYSYNEQFF.

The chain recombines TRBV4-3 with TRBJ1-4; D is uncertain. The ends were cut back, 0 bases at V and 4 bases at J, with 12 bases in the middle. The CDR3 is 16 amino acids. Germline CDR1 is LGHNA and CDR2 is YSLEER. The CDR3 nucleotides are TGCGCCAGCAGCCAAGATCGGCGCAGCTTTAATGAAAAACTGTTTTTT. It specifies CASSQDRRSFNEKLFF.

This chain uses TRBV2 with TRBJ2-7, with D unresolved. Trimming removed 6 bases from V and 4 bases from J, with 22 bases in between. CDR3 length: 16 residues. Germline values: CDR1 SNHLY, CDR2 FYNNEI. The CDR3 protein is CASRQPRRLDPYEQYF. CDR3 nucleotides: TGTGCCAGCAGGCAACCCCGACGTCTAGATCCGTACGAGCAGTACTTC.

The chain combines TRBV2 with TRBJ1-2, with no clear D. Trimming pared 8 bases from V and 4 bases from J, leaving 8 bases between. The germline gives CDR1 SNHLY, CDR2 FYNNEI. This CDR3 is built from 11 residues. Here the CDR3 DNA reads TGTGCCAGCCCGACAATCTATGGCTACACCTTC. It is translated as CASPTIYGYTF. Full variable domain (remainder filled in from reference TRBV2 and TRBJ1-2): EPEVTQTPSHQVTQMGQEVILRCVPISNHLYFYWYRQILGQKVEFLVSFYNNEISEKSEIFDDQFSVERPDGSNFTLKIRSTKLEDSAMYFCASPTIYGYTFGSGTRLTVV.

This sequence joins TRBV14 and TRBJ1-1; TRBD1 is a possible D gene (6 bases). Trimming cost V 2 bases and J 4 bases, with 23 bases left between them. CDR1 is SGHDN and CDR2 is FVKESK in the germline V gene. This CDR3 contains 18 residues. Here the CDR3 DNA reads TGTGCCAGCAGCCAACGTGATCTATTGGGGGGGCTAGGCACTGAAGCTTTCTTT. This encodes CASSQRDLLGGLGTEAFF. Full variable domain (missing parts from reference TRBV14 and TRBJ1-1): EAGVTQFPSHSVIEKGQTVTLRCDPISGHDNLYWYRRVMGKEIKFLLHFVKESKQDESGMPNNRFLAERTGGTYSTLKVQPAELEDSGVYFCASSQRDLLGGLGTEAFFGQGTRLTVV.

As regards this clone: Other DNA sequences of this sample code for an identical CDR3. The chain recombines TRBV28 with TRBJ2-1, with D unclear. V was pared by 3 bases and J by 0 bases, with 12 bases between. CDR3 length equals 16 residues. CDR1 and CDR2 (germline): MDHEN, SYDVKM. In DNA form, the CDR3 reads TGTGCCAGCAGTTTGGGTGGACCGAGCTCCTACAATGAGCAGTTCTTC. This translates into CASSLGGPSSYNEQFF.

CDR3 sequence (DNA): TGTGCCAGCAGCTTGGTGTTTACTCGCCCGGATACGCAGTATTTT. It codes for CASSLVFTRPDTQYF. V usage is TRBV5-6 and J usage is TRBJ2-3; D ambiguous. CDR1 SGHDT and CDR2 YYEEEE come from the germline V gene. The V gene lost 0 bases and the J gene lost 6 bases, with 14 bases spanning the gap. This CDR3 contains 15 residues.

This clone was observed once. This CDR3 is CAISDGQAGQETQYF. The CDR3 nucleotides are TGTGCCATCAGTGATGGCCAGGCGGGCCAAGAGACCCAGTACTTC. This chain links TRBV10-3 with TRBJ2-5, with D perhaps TRBD2 (5 bases). The V gene's germline CDR1 is ENHRY and CDR2 SYGVKD. V lost 3 bases, J lost 1 base, and 12 bases lay in between. The CDR3 covers 15 residues.

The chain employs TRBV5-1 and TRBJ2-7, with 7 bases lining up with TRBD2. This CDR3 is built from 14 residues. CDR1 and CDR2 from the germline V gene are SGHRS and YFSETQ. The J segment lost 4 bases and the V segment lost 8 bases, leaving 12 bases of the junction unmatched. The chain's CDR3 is CASQRWEGQYEQYF. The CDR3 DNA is TGCGCCAGTCAGAGGTGGGAGGGCCAATACGAGCAGTACTTC. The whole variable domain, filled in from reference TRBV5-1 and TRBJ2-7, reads KAGVTQTPRYLIKTRGQQVTLSCSPISGHRSVSWYQQTPGQGLQFLFEYFSETQRNKGNFPGRFSGRQFSNSRSEMNVSTLELGDSALYLCASQRWEGQYEQYFGPGTRLTVT.

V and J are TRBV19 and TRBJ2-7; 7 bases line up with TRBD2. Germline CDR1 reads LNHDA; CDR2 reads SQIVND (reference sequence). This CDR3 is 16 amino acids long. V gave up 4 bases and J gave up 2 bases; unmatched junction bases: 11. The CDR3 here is CASSTSRDAGAYEQYF. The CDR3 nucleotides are TGTGCCAGTAGTACATCACGGGACGCGGGGGCCTACGAGCAGTACTTC.

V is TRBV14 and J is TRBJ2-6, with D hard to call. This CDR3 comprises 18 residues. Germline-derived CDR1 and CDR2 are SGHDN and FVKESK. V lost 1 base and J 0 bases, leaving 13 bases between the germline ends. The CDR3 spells CASSQVGTFLSGANVLTF. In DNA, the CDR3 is TGTGCCAGCAGCCAAGTGGGAACATTCCTCTCTGGGGCCAACGTCCTGACTTTC.

The CDR3 sequence: CASSLFHELRKETQYF. The DNA of the CDR3 is TGTGCCAGCAGCTTATTCCATGAGCTAAGAAAAGAGACCCAGTACTTC. V gene TRBV7-9 combines with J gene TRBJ2-5; D remains ambiguous. V was pared by 2 bases and J by 3 bases, with 16 bases between. This CDR3 spans 16 amino acids. Germline CDR1 reads SEHNR; CDR2 reads FQNEAQ (reference sequence).

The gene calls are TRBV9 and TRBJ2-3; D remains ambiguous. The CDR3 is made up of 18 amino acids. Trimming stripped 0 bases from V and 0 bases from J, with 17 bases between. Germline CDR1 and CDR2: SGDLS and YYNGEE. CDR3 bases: TGTGCCAGCAGCGTAGGGATACTCGGATGGGGTAGCACAGATACGCAGTATTTT. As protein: CASSVGILGWGSTDTQYF.

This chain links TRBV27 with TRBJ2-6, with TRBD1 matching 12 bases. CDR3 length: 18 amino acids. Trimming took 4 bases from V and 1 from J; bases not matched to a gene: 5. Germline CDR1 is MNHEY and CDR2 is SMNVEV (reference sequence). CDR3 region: CASSYGTGGASGANVLTF. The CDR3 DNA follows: TGTGCCAGCAGTTACGGGACAGGGGGCGCATCTGGGGCCAACGTCCTGACTTTC.

The DNA for the CDR3 is TGTGCCAGCAGCCGGGAGGGGATATTCTCCTACGAGCAGTACTTC. This encodes CASSREGIFSYEQYF. The chain is built from TRBV14 and TRBJ2-7, with TRBD2 matching over 7 bases. The germline gives CDR1 SGHDN, CDR2 FVKESK. The CDR3 runs to 15 residues. The J segment lost 0 bases and the V segment lost 4 bases, leaving 6 bases of the junction unmatched.